One and the same sample provided the 14 T cell receptor beta chains below, sequenced in a study of blood T cell repertoires in COVID-19 (dated by TCRdb to about 2020). The library relied on the immunoSEQ multiplex PCR assay. The immuneACCESS repertoire file appears here via TCRdb, limited to in-frame rearrangements. These files lack a portion of the clones; in checked studies, under half of the deficit traces to unresolved V genes, and the cause of the others is not known. This sample holds 200,000 to 250,000 clones; about 90% were observed only once. The ten largest clones represent roughly a tenth of the sample. The specimen was PBMCs or T cells enriched from blood (not recorded which). Every receptor here comes from a man aged 25 to 40 who had recovered from COVID-19.

The chain uses TRBV7-9 and TRBJ2-5; possibly TRBD1 for D (6 bases). The V gene lost 5 bases and the J gene lost 5 bases, with 21 bases spanning the gap. The CDR3 runs 16 residues. Per the germline V gene, CDR1 is SEHNR and CDR2 is FQNEAQ (reference sequence). For the CDR3, the DNA is TGTGCCAGCAGCGCCCCGCTCGGACAGACCGGGGAGACCCAGTACTTC. Protein: CASSAPLGQTGETQYF.

V is TRBV6-5 and J is TRBJ1-2; D unresolved. There are 12 residues in the CDR3. Trimming stripped 8 bases from V and 0 bases from J, with 7 bases between. The germline V gene has CDR1 MNHEY and CDR2 SVGAGI. The CDR3 DNA sequence: TGTGCCAGCTTCGGAGCTAACTATGGCTACACCTTC. This sequence encodes CASFGANYGYTF.

The V gene is TRBV11-3, the J gene TRBJ2-1, with D perhaps matching TRBD2 (6 bases). The CDR3 has 18 residues. Trimming removed 4 bases from V and 5 bases from J, with 24 bases in between. Germline assignment: CDR1 SGHNT and CDR2 YENEEA. DNA for the CDR3: TGTGCCAGCAGCTCCCGACGTCACGGGGGTCGGGGCCACAATGAGCAGTTCTTC. Translating gives CASSSRRHGGRGHNEQFF.

The rearrangement joins TRBV7-8 to TRBJ2-7, with 11 bases that match TRBD2. The CDR3 has 18 residues. Germline V CDR1 and CDR2: SGHVS, FQNEAQ. The V segment lost 1 base and the J segment 2 bases; nucleotides outside the gene matches: 10. The CDR3 spells CASSLGLAGPLLTYEQYF. CDR3 in DNA: TGTGCCAGCAGCTTAGGACTAGCGGGGCCCCTGCTTACCTACGAGCAGTACTTC.

The chain carries TRBV20-1 and TRBJ1-4, with 7 bases lining up with TRBD1. The trim removed 3 bases at V and 5 bases at J, leaving 9 bases unmatched. CDR3 length equals 15 residues. CDR1 DFQATT and CDR2 SNEGSKA come from the germline V gene (reference sequence). This CDR3 reads CSASRGQVTNEKLFF. CDR3 nucleotides: TGCAGTGCTAGTAGAGGACAGGTTACGAATGAAAAACTGTTTTTT.

The chain joins TRBV5-1 to TRBJ1-5; D unresolved. V was cut by 4 bases and J by 2 bases, with 13 bases left in between. CDR1 and CDR2 from the germline V gene are SGHRS and YFSETQ. The CDR3 is made up of 15 amino acids. The DNA of the CDR3 is TGCGCCAGCAGCCTAACTACCGGGGGCAATCAGCCCCAGCATTTT. It encodes CASSLTTGGNQPQHF.

The genes are TRBV30 and TRBJ1-2; 7 bases line up with TRBD1. This CDR3 has 13 amino acids. The germline gives CDR1 GTSNPN, CDR2 SVGIG (reference sequence). Losses at the gene ends were 4 bases for V and 8 bases for J; bases not matched to a gene: 10. The CDR3 is CAWTGGPLRGYTF. Here the CDR3 DNA reads TGTGCCTGGACAGGGGGTCCACTCCGCGGCTACACCTTC. The full variable domain, rest sourced from reference TRBV30 and TRBJ1-2, is SQTIHQWPATLVQPVGSPLSLECTVEGTSNPNLYWYRQAAGRGLQLLFYSVGIGQISSEVPQNLSASRPQDRQFILSSKKLLLSDSGFYLCAWTGGPLRGYTFGSGTRLTVV.

This chain links TRBV5-1 with TRBJ1-6, with D tentatively TRBD1 (6 bases). Trimming took 3 bases from V and 7 from J, leaving 11 bases between them. CDR3 size: 14 residues. Germline V gene sequence: CDR1 SGHRS, CDR2 YFSETQ. CDR3 coding DNA: TGCGCCAGCAGCTCTGAACAGGGAAATTCACCCCTCCACTTT. It encodes CASSSEQGNSPLHF.

V gene TRBV19 combines with J gene TRBJ2-7, with TRBD2 identical over 7 bases. Germline-derived CDR1 and CDR2 are LNHDA and SQIVND (reference sequence). The CDR3 has 15 residues. J lost 3 bases, V lost 3 bases, and 8 bases had no gene match. The CDR3 protein is CASSILGEGNYEQYF. CDR3 DNA: TGTGCCAGTAGTATCTTGGGGGAGGGTAACTACGAGCAGTACTTC. Variable domain in full (rest from reference TRBV19 and TRBJ2-7): DGGITQSPKYLFRKEGQNVTLSCEQNLNHDAMYWYRQDPGQGLRLIYYSQIVNDFQKGDIAEGYSVSREKKESFPLTVTSAQKNPTAFYLCASSILGEGNYEQYFGPGTRLTVT.

The gene calls are TRBV5-1 and TRBJ1-6; no firm D call. Germline-derived CDR1 and CDR2 are SGHRS and YFSETQ. The ends were cut back, 0 bases at V and 5 bases at J, with 6 bases in the middle. The CDR3 is 14 amino acids. CDR3 protein: CASSLGVNNSPLHF. For the CDR3, the DNA is TGCGCCAGCAGCTTGGGTGTTAATAATTCACCCCTCCACTTT.

The chain uses TRBV30 and TRBJ1-1, with D unresolved. This CDR3 is built from 14 residues. In germline, CDR1 is GTSNPN, CDR2 SVGIG (reference sequence). The V and J ends lost 3 bases and 8 bases respectively, with 19 bases between them. The CDR3 DNA follows: TGTGCCTGGAGGAGAAGAGGTCACGATTTCGAAGCTTTCTTT. Translation: CAWRRRGHDFEAFF.

The chain joins TRBV10-3 to TRBJ2-3; maybe TRBD2 (6 bases). Germline CDR1 and CDR2: ENHRY and SYGVKD. Trimming cost V 4 bases and J 2 bases, with 13 bases left between them. The CDR3 length is 15 residues. The CDR3 DNA is TGTGCCATCAGTGGAACCGGGAGCTTCACAGATACGCAGTATTTT. It is translated as CAISGTGSFTDTQYF.

This chain connects TRBV5-4 to TRBJ2-7, with 11 bases fitting TRBD1. Unmatched junction bases numbered 11, after V lost 4 bases and J lost 2 bases. This CDR3 spans 17 amino acids. CDR1 and CDR2 from the germline V gene are SGHNT and YYREEE (reference sequence). For the CDR3, the DNA is TGTGCCAGCAGCCCCGGACAGGGGGCTTCCGCCCCCTACGAGCAGTACTTC. Translating gives CASSPGQGASAPYEQYF.

The chain has TRBV19 and TRBJ1-2, with a tentative D call TRBD1 (6 bases). The V and J ends lost 5 bases and 8 bases respectively, with 12 bases between them. There are 12 residues in the CDR3. Germline values: CDR1 LNHDA, CDR2 SQIVND (reference sequence). The CDR3 loop is CASSVHQGGYTF. The CDR3 bases are TGTGCCAGTAGTGTTCACCAGGGGGGCTACACCTTC.